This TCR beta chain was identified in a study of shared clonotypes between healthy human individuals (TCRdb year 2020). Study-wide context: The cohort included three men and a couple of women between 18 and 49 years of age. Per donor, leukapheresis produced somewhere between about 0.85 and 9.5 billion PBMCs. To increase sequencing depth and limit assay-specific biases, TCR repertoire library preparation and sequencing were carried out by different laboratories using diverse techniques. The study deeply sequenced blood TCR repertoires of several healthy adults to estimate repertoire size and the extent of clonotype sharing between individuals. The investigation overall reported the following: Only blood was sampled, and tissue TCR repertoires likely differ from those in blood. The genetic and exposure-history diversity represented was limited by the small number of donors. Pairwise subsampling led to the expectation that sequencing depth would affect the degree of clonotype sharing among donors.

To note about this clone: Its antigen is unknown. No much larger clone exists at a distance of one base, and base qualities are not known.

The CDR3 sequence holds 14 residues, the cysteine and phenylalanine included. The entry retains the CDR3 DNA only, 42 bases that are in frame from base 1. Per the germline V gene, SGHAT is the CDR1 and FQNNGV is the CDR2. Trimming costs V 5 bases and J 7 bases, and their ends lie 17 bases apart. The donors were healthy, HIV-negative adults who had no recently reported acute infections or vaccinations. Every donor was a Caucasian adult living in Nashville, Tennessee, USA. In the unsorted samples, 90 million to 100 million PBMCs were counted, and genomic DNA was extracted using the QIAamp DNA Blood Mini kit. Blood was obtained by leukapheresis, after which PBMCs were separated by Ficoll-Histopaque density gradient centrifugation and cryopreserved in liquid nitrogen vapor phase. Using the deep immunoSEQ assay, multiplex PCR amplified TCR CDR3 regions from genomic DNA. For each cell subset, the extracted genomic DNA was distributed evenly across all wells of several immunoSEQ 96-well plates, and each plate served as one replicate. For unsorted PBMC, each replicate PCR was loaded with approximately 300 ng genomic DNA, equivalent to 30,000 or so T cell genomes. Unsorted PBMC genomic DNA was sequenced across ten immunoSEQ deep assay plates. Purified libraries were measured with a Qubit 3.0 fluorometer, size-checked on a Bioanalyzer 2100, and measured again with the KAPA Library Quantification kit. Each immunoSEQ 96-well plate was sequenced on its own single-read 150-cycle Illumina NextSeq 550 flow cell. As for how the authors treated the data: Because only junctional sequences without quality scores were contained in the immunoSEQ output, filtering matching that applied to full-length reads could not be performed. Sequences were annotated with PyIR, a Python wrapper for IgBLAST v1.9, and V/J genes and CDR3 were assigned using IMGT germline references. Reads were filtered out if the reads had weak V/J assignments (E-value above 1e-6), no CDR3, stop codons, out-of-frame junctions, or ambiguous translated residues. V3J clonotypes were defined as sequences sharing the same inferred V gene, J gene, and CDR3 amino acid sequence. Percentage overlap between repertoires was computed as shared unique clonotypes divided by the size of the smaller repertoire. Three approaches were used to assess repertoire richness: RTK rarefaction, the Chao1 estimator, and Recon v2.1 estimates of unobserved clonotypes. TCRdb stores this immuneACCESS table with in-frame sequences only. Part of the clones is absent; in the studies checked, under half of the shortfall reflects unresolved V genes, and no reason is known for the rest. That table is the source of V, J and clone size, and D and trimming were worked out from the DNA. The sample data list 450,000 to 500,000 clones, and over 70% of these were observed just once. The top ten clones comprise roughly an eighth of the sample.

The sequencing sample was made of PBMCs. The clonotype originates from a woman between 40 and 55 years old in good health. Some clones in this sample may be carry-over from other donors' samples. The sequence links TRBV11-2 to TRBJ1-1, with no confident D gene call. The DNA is TGTGCCAGCAGCGAACCAAGTTCGGGCGATGAAGCTTTCTTT. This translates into CASSEPSSGDEAFF.